This T cell receptor beta chain was documented in a study of cytotoxic CD8 clonotypes in ibrutinib-treated CLL. As for the study in general: Patients: roughly twelve relapsed/refractory, approximately 16 treatment-naive, 17 IGHV unmutated. Study-level points and caveats: Investigators sampled sustained-remission and progressing patients at differing times.

TCRdb's copy holds only in-frame clones and misses some; the assay was immunoSEQ multiplex PCR. The table has roughly 220,000 clones, roughly 65% seen once; the top ten hold roughly 5.9%. Trimming took off 4 bases at V and 4 bases at J, with 14 bases between the two ends. The CDR3 totals 14 residues. Germline CDR1 SGHNT, CDR2 YYREEE (reference sequence). Comments on this clone: As yet, its antigen is unknown.

The rearrangement joins TRBV5-4 to TRBJ1-2; D not resolved. Here the sequenced sample was PBMCs, taken after 12 months of ibrutinib treatment. This receptor was identified in a human donor with chronic lymphocytic leukemia. CDR3 loop: CASSRTVQVYGYTF. The CDR3 nucleotides are TGTGCCAGCAGCCGCACTGTCCAGGTCTATGGCTACACCTTC.